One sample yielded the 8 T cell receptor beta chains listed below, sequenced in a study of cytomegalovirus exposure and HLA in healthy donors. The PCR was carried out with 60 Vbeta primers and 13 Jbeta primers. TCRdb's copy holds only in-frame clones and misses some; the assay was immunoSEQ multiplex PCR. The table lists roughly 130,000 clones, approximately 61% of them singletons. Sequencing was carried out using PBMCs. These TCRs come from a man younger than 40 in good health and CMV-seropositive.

The CDR3 DNA reads as TGCGCCAGCAGTACCGGGACTACCCTCTACAATGAGCAGTTCTTC. It specifies CASSTGTTLYNEQFF. This chain connects TRBV5-1 to TRBJ2-1; 7 bases map to TRBD2. V lost 5 bases to trimming and J lost 3 bases; unmatched junction nucleotides: 8. CDR3 length equals 15 residues. Germline V lookup: CDR1 SGHRS, CDR2 YFSETQ.

The CDR3 region is CASSPRTSGVNEQFF. The CDR3 DNA sequence: TGTGCCAGCAGCCCCCGGACTAGCGGGGTAAATGAGCAGTTCTTC. The chain has TRBV9 and TRBJ2-1, with 12 positions matching TRBD2. This CDR3 spans 15 amino acids. Germline V CDR1 and CDR2: SGDLS, YYNGEE. With V trimmed by 4 bases and J by 7 bases, 6 bases remained unmatched.

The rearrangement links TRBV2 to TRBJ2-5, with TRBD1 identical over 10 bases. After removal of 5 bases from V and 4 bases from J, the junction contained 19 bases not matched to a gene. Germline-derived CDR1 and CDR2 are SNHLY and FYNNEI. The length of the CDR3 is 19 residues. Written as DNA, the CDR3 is TGTGCCAGCAGTTACCTGGAAGTTCCGTCGACAGGGGGCGGAGAGACCCAGTACTTC. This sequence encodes CASSYLEVPSTGGGETQYF.

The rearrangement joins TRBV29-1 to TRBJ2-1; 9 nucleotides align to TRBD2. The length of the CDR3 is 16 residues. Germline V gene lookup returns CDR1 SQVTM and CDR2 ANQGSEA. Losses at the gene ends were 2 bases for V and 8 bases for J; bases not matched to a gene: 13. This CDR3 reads CSVERVAGVGGHEQFF. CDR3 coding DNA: TGCAGCGTTGAAAGGGTAGCGGGAGTGGGGGGGCATGAGCAGTTCTTC.

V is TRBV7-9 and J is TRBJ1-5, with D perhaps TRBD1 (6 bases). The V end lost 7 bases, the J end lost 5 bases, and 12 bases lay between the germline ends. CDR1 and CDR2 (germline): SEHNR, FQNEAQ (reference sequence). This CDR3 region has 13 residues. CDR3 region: CASTRGGDQPQHF. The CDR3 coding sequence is TGTGCCAGCACCAGAGGGGGGGATCAGCCCCAGCATTTT. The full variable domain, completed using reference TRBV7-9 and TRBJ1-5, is DTGVSQNPRHKITKRGQNVTFRCDPISEHNRLYWYRQTLGQGPEFLTYFQNEAQLEKSRLLSDRFSAERPKGSFSTLEIQRTEQGDSAMYLCASTRGGDQPQHFGDGTRLSIL.

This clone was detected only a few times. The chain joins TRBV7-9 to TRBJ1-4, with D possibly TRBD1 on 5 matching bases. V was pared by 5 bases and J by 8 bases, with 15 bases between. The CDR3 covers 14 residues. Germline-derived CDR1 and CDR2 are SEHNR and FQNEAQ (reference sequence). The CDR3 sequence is CASSISGYQEKLFF. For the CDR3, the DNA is TGTGCCAGCAGCATATCAGGGTATCAAGAAAAACTGTTTTTT. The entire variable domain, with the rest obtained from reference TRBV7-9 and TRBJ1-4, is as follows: DTGVSQNPRHKITKRGQNVTFRCDPISEHNRLYWYRQTLGQGPEFLTYFQNEAQLEKSRLLSDRFSAERPKGSFSTLEIQRTEQGDSAMYLCASSISGYQEKLFFGSGTQLSVL.

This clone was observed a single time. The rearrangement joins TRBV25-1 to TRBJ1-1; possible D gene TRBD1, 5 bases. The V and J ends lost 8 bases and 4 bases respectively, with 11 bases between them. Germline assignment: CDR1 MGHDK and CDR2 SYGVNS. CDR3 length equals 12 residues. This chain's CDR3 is CASAGGVTEAFF. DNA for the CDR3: TGTGCCAGCGCGGGGGGGGTCACTGAAGCTTTCTTT.

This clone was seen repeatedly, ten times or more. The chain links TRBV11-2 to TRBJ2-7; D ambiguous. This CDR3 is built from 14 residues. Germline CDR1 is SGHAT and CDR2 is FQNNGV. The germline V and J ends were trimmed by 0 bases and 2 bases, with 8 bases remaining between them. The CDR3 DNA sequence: TGTGCCAGCAGCTTAGAATACAGAACCTACGAGCAGTACTTC. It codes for CASSLEYRTYEQYF.